The 26 T cell receptor beta chains in this list originate from one sample, sequenced in a study of shared clonotypes between healthy human individuals. Produced via immunoSEQ multiplex PCR; TCRdb's table is partial and in-frame only. Found here are some 1,900,000 clones, about 95% of them singletons; the top ten hold less than 1.5%. Positive CCR7 selection of CD45RO-negative cells yielded the naive CD8 cells, and terminally differentiated effector memory CD45RA+ cells were excluded. The sequenced sample was naive CD8+ T cells sorted from blood. Receptors were obtained from a man aged 18 to 35 in good health.

The chain combines TRBV4-1 with TRBJ2-2; D may be TRBD1 or TRBD2 (5 bases each). The ends were cut back, 6 bases at V and 5 bases at J, with 13 bases in the middle. The length of the CDR3 is 14 residues. Germline values: CDR1 MGHRA, CDR2 YSYEKL. CDR3 amino acids: CASSLGDVTGELFF. CDR3 DNA: TGCGCCAGCAGTCTCGGGGACGTAACCGGGGAGCTGTTTTTT.

The rearrangement joins TRBV4-3 to TRBJ2-7; maybe TRBD1 (5 bases). The V end was cut by 1 base, the J end by 5 bases, with 12 bases between. Germline V lookup: CDR1 LGHNA, CDR2 YSLEER. CDR3 size: 14 residues. The CDR3, as DNA: TGCGCCAGCAGCCAAGTAAGCAGGGTTAACGAGCAGTACTTC. Protein sequence: CASSQVSRVNEQYF.

The rearrangement joins TRBV5-1 to TRBJ2-2; the match to TRBD2 covers 7 bases. The junction had 9 bases not matched to a gene; V was cut back by 4 bases and J by 3 bases. The CDR3 runs 16 residues. CDR1 SGHRS and CDR2 YFSETQ come from the germline V gene. The CDR3 nucleotides read TGCGCCAGCAGCCCGGAGCCGGGACTACACACCGGGGAGCTGTTTTTT. Residues: CASSPEPGLHTGELFF.

This chain uses TRBV6-6 with TRBJ2-7; D gene unclear. V was clipped by 8 bases and J by 0 bases, with 8 bases between them. This CDR3 comprises 12 residues. CDR1 and CDR2 (germline): MNHNY, SVGAGI (reference sequence). DNA for the CDR3: TGTGCCAGCGGGCGGTACTCCTACGAGCAGTACTTC. Translated: CASGRYSYEQYF.

This clone was seen many times. The rearrangement joins TRBV9 to TRBJ2-3; tentative D call: TRBD1 (5 bases). This CDR3 has 15 amino acids. V was trimmed by 4 bases and J by 0 bases, leaving 12 bases between them. In germline, CDR1 is SGDLS, CDR2 YYNGEE. CDR3 sequence reads: CASSPQDRSTDTQYF. The CDR3 nucleotides read TGTGCCAGCAGCCCTCAAGACAGAAGCACAGATACGCAGTATTTT.

The gene calls are TRBV11-2 and TRBJ1-1, with no clear D. Germline lookup yields CDR1 SGHAT and CDR2 FQNNGV. Trimming took off 0 bases at V and 10 bases at J, with 12 bases between the two ends. The CDR3 length is 13 residues. The CDR3 reads CASSLDQWQSAFF. CDR3 bases: TGTGCCAGCAGCTTAGATCAATGGCAATCAGCTTTCTTT.

The CDR3 region has the DNA TGTGCCAGCAGTTACTTGTCGCCCCAAGAGACCCAGTACTTC. It encodes CASSYLSPQETQYF. V and J are TRBV6-6 and TRBJ2-5; no clear D. Trimming pared 1 base from V and 1 base from J, leaving 7 bases between. This CDR3 has 14 amino acids. The germline V gene has CDR1 MNHNY and CDR2 SVGAGI (reference sequence).

The rearrangement joins TRBV30 to TRBJ1-5; a possible D gene is TRBD1 (5 bases). Trimming cost V 2 bases and J 7 bases, with 12 bases left between them. Germline CDR1 and CDR2: GTSNPN and SVGIG (reference sequence). The CDR3 sequence is 13 residues long. The CDR3 sequence: CAWSLVGGQPQHF. In nucleotides, the CDR3 is TGTGCCTGGAGTCTGGTGGGGGGGCAGCCCCAGCATTTT.

Note on this clone: The sample has other DNA sequences that encode this CDR3 too. The chain couples TRBV11-3 to TRBJ2-3; TRBD1 agrees at 8 bases. V lost 5 bases, J lost 5 bases, and 0 bases stayed unmatched. CDR1 and CDR2 from the germline V gene are SGHNT and YENEEA. The CDR3 is 12 residues long. CDR3 loop: CASSDRGDTQYF. CDR3 bases: TGTGCCAGCAGCGACAGGGGAGATACGCAGTATTTT.

For this clone: The sample has other DNA sequences that encode this CDR3 too. The rearrangement links TRBV11-3 to TRBJ2-7; D may be TRBD1 or TRBD2 (5 bases each). The CDR3 is made up of 13 amino acids. Germline CDR1 reads SGHNT; CDR2 reads YENEEA. The germline V and J ends were trimmed by 1 base and 5 bases, with 9 bases remaining between them. The CDR3 region is CASSLAGTNEQYF. The CDR3 bases are TGTGCCAGCAGCTTAGCGGGGACGAACGAGCAGTACTTC. Combining the CDR3 with reference TRBV11-3 and TRBJ2-7 gives the whole variable domain EAGVVQSPRYKIIEKKQPVAFWCNPISGHNTLYWYLQNLGQGPELLIRYENEEAVDDSQLPKDRFSAERLKGVDSTLKIQPAELGDSAVYLCASSLAGTNEQYFGPGTRLTVT.

The CDR3 spells CASMGGGTDTQYF. The CDR3 DNA is TGTGCCAGCATGGGCGGGGGCACAGATACGCAGTATTTT. V gene TRBV27 combines with J gene TRBJ2-3; tentatively, D is TRBD2 (6 bases). Deletions cut 7 bases from V and 1 base from J, with 9 bases between. Germline CDR1 reads MNHEY; CDR2 reads SMNVEV (reference sequence). The CDR3 runs to 13 residues.

Remarks on this clone: An end of the junction does not agree with germline; a read error may underlie this. V gene TRBV5-1 combines with J gene TRBJ2-7, with a possible D match to TRBD1 (6 bases). This CDR3 is 16 amino acids long. Per germline, CDR1 SGHRS and CDR2 YFSETQ. This CDR3 is CAGRPYLDRSSYEQYF. The CDR3 DNA is TGCGCCGGCAGACCATATCTAGACAGGAGCTCCTACGAGCAGTACTTC.

Notes on this clone: Other DNA sequences in the same sample also yield this CDR3. CDR3 residues: CASSLQGDTEAFF. The CDR3 DNA sequence: TGTGCCAGCAGTTTACAGGGGGACACTGAAGCTTTCTTT. The rearrangement uses TRBV27 and TRBJ1-1; 7 positions match TRBD1. Germline assignment: CDR1 MNHEY and CDR2 SMNVEV (reference sequence). J lost 3 bases, V lost 2 bases, and 0 bases had no gene match. This CDR3 comprises 13 residues.

The rearrangement joins TRBV14 to TRBJ1-2; 7 bases map to TRBD1. The CDR3 has 13 amino acids. Germline trimming cut 6 bases from V and 7 bases from J; bases unmatched to any gene: 8. CDR1 is SGHDN, CDR2 FVKESK, per germline. This CDR3 is CASRATGTIGYTF. In DNA form, the CDR3 reads TGTGCCAGCAGAGCGACAGGGACTATTGGCTACACCTTC.

This clone was found once. The chain combines TRBV6-6 with TRBJ2-5; 8 nucleotides line up with TRBD1. The germline CDR1 and CDR2 sequences are MNHNY and SVGAGI (reference sequence). This CDR3 has 16 residues. V lost 6 bases, J lost 5 bases, and 14 bases stayed unmatched. The CDR3 DNA sequence: TGTGCCAGCAGCACAGGGGGACTGGAGTTTGGGGAGACCCAGTACTTC. It is translated as CASSTGGLEFGETQYF.

V and J are TRBV7-3 and TRBJ1-1; TRBD1 is a possible D gene (5 bases). The length of the CDR3 is 14 residues. Trimming pared 5 bases from V and 4 bases from J, leaving 14 bases between. Germline CDR1 SGHTA, CDR2 FQGTGA. This CDR3 reads CASSQGVYGTEAFF. In DNA form, the CDR3 reads TGTGCCAGCAGCCAAGGGGTGTACGGCACTGAAGCTTTCTTT.

Notes on this clone: This sample also contains other DNA sequences that code for the same CDR3. The V gene is TRBV28, the J gene TRBJ2-2; D is uncertain. The V gene lost 2 bases and the J gene lost 0 bases, with 4 bases spanning the gap. Germline V lookup: CDR1 MDHEN, CDR2 SYDVKM. CDR3 size: 14 residues. CDR3 protein: CASSLGSNTGELFF. CDR3 bases: TGTGCCAGCAGTTTAGGTTCGAACACCGGGGAGCTGTTTTTT.

The chain combines TRBV7-9 with TRBJ1-6; D not resolved. V lost 1 base and J 11 bases, leaving 12 bases between the germline ends. The CDR3 totals 14 residues. The germline CDR1 and CDR2 sequences are SEHNR and FQNEAQ (reference sequence). The DNA for the CDR3 is TGTGCCAGCAGCTTAGGCACGGGTGAAGCACCCCTCCACTTT. Its protein product is CASSLGTGEAPLHF.

This clone came up once. The genes are TRBV6-5 and TRBJ2-1, with D unclear. The CDR3 is made up of 15 amino acids. V was trimmed by 5 bases and J by 0 bases, leaving 11 bases between them. Germline CDR1 reads MNHEY; CDR2 reads SVGAGI. In nucleotides, the CDR3 is TGTGCCAGCAGTGCCGGTGTTAGCTCCTACAATGAGCAGTTCTTC. This codes for CASSAGVSSYNEQFF.

V usage is TRBV6-6 and J usage is TRBJ2-3; D gene ambiguous. Between the trimmed V and J ends, which lost 0 bases and 4 bases, there was a span of 11 bases. The germline gives CDR1 MNHNY, CDR2 SVGAGI (reference sequence). The CDR3 sequence is 15 residues long. Here the CDR3 DNA reads TGTGCCAGCAGTTACTCCACCCCGCCGGCAGATACGCAGTATTTT. This codes for CASSYSTPPADTQYF.

The chain has TRBV5-4 and TRBJ2-7; TRBD2 aligns across 7 bases. Per the germline V gene, CDR1 is SGHNT and CDR2 is YYREEE (reference sequence). V shed 4 bases, J shed 0 bases, and the junction held 1 base outside the gene matches. The CDR3 contains 13 residues. This CDR3 reads CASSASGSYEQYF. The CDR3 nucleotides are TGTGCCAGCAGCGCTAGCGGCTCCTACGAGCAGTACTTC.

Worth noting for this clone: The sample carries other DNA sequences with the same CDR3. V and J are TRBV7-6 and TRBJ2-7; 10 bases fit TRBD1. Germline V lookup: CDR1 SGHVS, CDR2 FNYEAQ. The CDR3 consists of 14 residues. V lost 3 bases, J lost 3 bases, and 2 bases stayed unmatched. The CDR3 sequence is CASSFGTGDYEQYF. DNA for the CDR3: TGTGCCAGCAGCTTCGGGACAGGGGACTACGAGCAGTACTTC. Based on the CDR3 plus reference TRBV7-6 and TRBJ2-7, the full variable domain is GAGVSQSPRYKVTKRGQDVALRCDPISGHVSLYWYRQALGQGPEFLTYFNYEAQQDKSGLPNDRFSAERPEGSISTLTIQRTEQRDSAMYRCASSFGTGDYEQYFGPGTRLTVT.

Of note for this clone: Other DNA sequences in this specimen translate into the identical CDR3. V and J are TRBV5-6 and TRBJ2-3; unclear D gene. In germline, CDR1 is SGHDT, CDR2 YYEEEE. With 0 bases removed from V and 6 bases from J, the gap between germline ends came to 5 bases. There are 12 residues in the CDR3. This CDR3 reads CASSLAGDTQYF. CDR3 nucleotides: TGTGCCAGCAGCTTGGCCGGGGATACGCAGTATTTT. The variable domain in full, with the rest retrieved from reference TRBV5-6 and TRBJ2-3, is DAGVTQSPTHLIKTRGQQVTLRCSPKSGHDTVSWYQQALGQGPQFIFQYYEEEERQRGNFPDRFSGHQFPNYSSELNVNALLLGDSALYLCASSLAGDTQYFGPGTRLTVL.

The CDR3 here is CASSDGQGPGEQYF. The CDR3 region has the DNA TGTGCCAGCAGCGACGGACAGGGTCCGGGGGAGCAGTACTTC. This chain links TRBV13 with TRBJ2-7; TRBD1 matches 8 bases. Germline CDR1 is PRHDT and CDR2 is FYEKMQ (reference sequence). Unmatched junction bases numbered 10, after V lost 5 bases and J lost 7 bases. The length of the CDR3 is 14 residues.

The chain couples TRBV7-9 to TRBJ1-2; D gene unclear. The CDR3 totals 13 residues. Germline V CDR1 and CDR2: SEHNR, FQNEAQ (reference sequence). V lost 3 bases and J lost 1, with 6 bases in between. CDR3 coding DNA: TGTGCCAGCAGCTTTCATCTTAACTATGGCTACACCTTC. This sequence encodes CASSFHLNYGYTF.

The chain links TRBV19 to TRBJ2-5, with D perhaps TRBD1 (5 bases). With 4 bases removed from V and 5 bases from J, the gap between germline ends came to 14 bases. The CDR3 runs 14 residues. Looked up from germline, CDR1 is LNHDA and CDR2 is SQIVND (reference sequence). The CDR3 spells CASSSPRVGETQYF. The CDR3 DNA follows: TGTGCCAGTAGTAGTCCCAGGGTAGGGGAGACCCAGTACTTC.